The clone carrying this T cell receptor (beta chain) has a handful of counts. Its antigen is not known. The data belong to a study of glioma-infiltrating T cells after dendritic cell vaccination. This CDR3 region has 15 residues. Trimming took off 6 bases at V and 5 bases at J, with 20 bases between the two ends. The V gene's germline CDR1 is SGHRS and CDR2 YFSETQ. The time point was: after dendritic cell vaccination, including at tumor progression/relapse. Some clones are missing from TCRdb's copy, which holds only in-frame ones; the method was immunoSEQ multiplex PCR. The sample lists some 90,000 clones, roughly 77% seen once, with approximately 2% in the top ten. Broader study findings: Few patients contributed both blood and tumor specimens. Survival was not directly related to TCR clonality in these patients.

This clonotype was obtained from a human donor with glioblastoma. The chain recombines TRBV5-1 with TRBJ1-1; D is perhaps TRBD1 (6 bases). The sample here was blood, taken after dendritic cell vaccination. The CDR3 DNA follows: TGCGCCAGCACCTTTATTGGGGGGGGCGGGACTGAAGCTTTCTTT. Its translation is CASTFIGGGGTEAFF.